The 28 T cell receptor beta chains below were found in one sample sequenced in a study of cytomegalovirus exposure and HLA in healthy donors. PCR amplification relied on 60 Vbeta primers (plus 13 Jbeta primers). Only in-frame clones appear in the TCRdb table, and some are missing; sequencing was by immunoSEQ multiplex PCR. Here the sample spans approximately 110,000 clones, approximately 80% being singletons. Sequencing was performed on PBMCs. These TCRs come from a woman in her 40s in good health and CMV-seropositive.

The chain links TRBV27 to TRBJ2-1, with D possibly being TRBD2 (6 bases). This CDR3 is 16 amino acids long. Deletions cut 2 bases from V and 6 bases from J, with 17 bases between. Germline loops: CDR1 MNHEY, CDR2 SMNVEV (reference sequence). The CDR3 protein is CASSLKLGGSVNEQFF. The CDR3 bases are TGTGCCAGCAGTTTAAAATTGGGGGGATCGGTCAATGAGCAGTTCTTC.

The chain employs TRBV2 and TRBJ2-2, with a tentative D call TRBD1 (5 bases). Germline CDR1 SNHLY, CDR2 FYNNEI. The CDR3 spans 16 residues. Trimming removed 4 bases at V and 8 bases at J, with 20 bases between. CDR3 coding DNA: TGTGCCAGCAGTGCGGAAGGGGCGCGGTTTGGTGGGGAGCTGTTTTTT. Its protein is CASSAEGARFGGELFF.

Here the CDR3 reads CASSQEEGLASYEQYF. The CDR3 DNA reads as TGCGCCAGCAGCCAAGAGGAGGGACTAGCCTCATACGAGCAGTACTTC. The rearrangement links TRBV4-1 to TRBJ2-7, with TRBD2 matching 9 bases. Germline V lookup: CDR1 MGHRA, CDR2 YSYEKL. The CDR3 has 16 residues. Trimming took 0 bases from V and 4 from J; bases not matched to a gene: 7.

This chain links TRBV29-1 with TRBJ1-3; 8 bases are shared with TRBD1. Germline V CDR1 and CDR2: SQVTM, ANQGSEA. With V trimmed by 5 bases and J by 4 bases, 4 bases remained unmatched. This CDR3 is built from 13 residues. CDR3 protein: CSVQGALGNTIYF. The CDR3, as DNA: TGCAGCGTTCAGGGGGCGCTCGGAAACACCATATATTTT. The whole variable domain, remainder taken from reference TRBV29-1 and TRBJ1-3, is SAVISQKPSRDICQRGTSLTIQCQVDSQVTMMFWYRQQPGQSLTLIATANQGSEATYESGFVIDKFPISRPNLTFSTLTVSNMSPEDSSIYLCSVQGALGNTIYFGEGSWLTVV.

This rearrangement joins TRBV30 to TRBJ2-1; tentatively, D is TRBD2 (5 bases). The CDR3 length is 13 residues. V was shortened by 2 bases and J by 8 bases, with 13 bases between the two germline ends. Germline values: CDR1 GTSNPN, CDR2 SVGIG (reference sequence). The CDR3 here is CAWSRYAGDEQFF. The CDR3 DNA follows: TGTGCCTGGAGTCGATACGCGGGCGATGAGCAGTTCTTC. Drawing the rest from reference TRBV30 and TRBJ2-1, the complete variable domain is SQTIHQWPATLVQPVGSPLSLECTVEGTSNPNLYWYRQAAGRGLQLLFYSVGIGQISSEVPQNLSASRPQDRQFILSSKKLLLSDSGFYLCAWSRYAGDEQFFGPGTRLTVL.

This chain connects TRBV6-6 to TRBJ1-1, with D unresolved. Per the germline V gene, CDR1 is MNHNY and CDR2 is SVGAGI (reference sequence). V dropped 6 bases and J dropped 1 base, with 9 bases sitting between them. The CDR3 length is 13 residues. The CDR3 protein is CASSSVGNTEAFF. For the CDR3, the DNA is TGTGCCAGCAGCTCTGTCGGGAACACTGAAGCTTTCTTT.

This chain links TRBV28 with TRBJ1-2; 9 positions agree with TRBD1. The CDR3 runs 14 residues. Losses at the gene ends were 2 bases for V and 6 bases for J; bases not matched to a gene: 4. The germline V gene encodes CDR1 MDHEN and CDR2 SYDVKM. The CDR3 here is CASSLNRGPHGYTF. Written as DNA, the CDR3 is TGTGCCAGCAGTTTAAACAGGGGGCCTCATGGCTACACCTTC.

The rearrangement joins TRBV2 to TRBJ2-5; a weak D match, TRBD1 (6 bases). The germline V and J ends were trimmed by 7 bases and 5 bases, with 14 bases remaining between them. CDR1 and CDR2 from the germline V gene are SNHLY and FYNNEI. The length of the CDR3 is 13 residues. CDR3 amino acids: CASNRDIGETQYF. CDR3 DNA sequence: TGTGCCAGCAACCGGGACATAGGGGAGACCCAGTACTTC.

This chain uses TRBV6-6 with TRBJ2-7, with 9 bases lining up with TRBD2. V was pared by 5 bases and J by 3 bases, with 8 bases of the junction left unmatched. Germline V gives CDR1 MNHNY, CDR2 SVGAGI (reference sequence). The CDR3 has 15 amino acids. In nucleotides, the CDR3 is TGTGCCAGCAGTCCCCCGCTAGCGGGGCACTACGAGCAGTACTTC. Encoded protein: CASSPPLAGHYEQYF.

This chain connects TRBV29-1 to TRBJ1-4; tentative D call: TRBD1 (6 bases). V was pared by 7 bases and J by 8 bases, with 11 bases between. From germline, CDR1 is SQVTM and CDR2 ANQGSEA. The CDR3 length is 11 residues. CDR3 DNA sequence: TGCAGCGGGAGCAGGGGAGAAAAACTGTTTTTT. This encodes CSGSRGEKLFF.

The chain couples TRBV2 to TRBJ2-1; 9 bases match TRBD2. The length of the CDR3 is 15 residues. CDR1 is SNHLY, CDR2 FYNNEI, per germline. V shed 4 bases, J shed 8 bases, and the junction held 9 bases outside the gene matches. The CDR3 region is CASSVGLAGADEQFF. In DNA form, the CDR3 reads TGTGCCAGCAGTGTTGGGTTAGCGGGAGCGGATGAGCAGTTCTTC.

The rearrangement links TRBV7-2 to TRBJ2-1; 8 nucleotides match TRBD2. The CDR3 is 16 amino acids. Losses at the gene ends were 2 bases for V and 7 bases for J; bases not matched to a gene: 10. Germline values: CDR1 SGHTA, CDR2 FQGNSA. Here the CDR3 reads CASSLLAGLGGNEQFF. In DNA form, the CDR3 reads TGTGCCAGCAGCTTATTAGCGGGACTGGGTGGGAATGAGCAGTTCTTC.

The V and J genes are TRBV2 and TRBJ2-4; 9 positions agree with TRBD1. V was clipped by 8 bases and J by 2 bases; unmatched bases: 10. The germline V gene has CDR1 SNHLY and CDR2 FYNNEI. The CDR3 covers 16 residues. The CDR3 protein is CASLGGQGPSKNIQYF. The CDR3 nucleotides read TGTGCCAGCCTCGGGGGACAGGGCCCCTCCAAAAACATTCAGTACTTC.

CDR3 residues: CASSPTGGASNQPQHF. As DNA, the CDR3 is TGTGCCAGCAGCCCGACAGGGGGCGCGAGCAATCAGCCCCAGCATTTT. The rearrangement uses TRBV7-2 and TRBJ1-5; 10 nucleotides agree with TRBD1. CDR1 is SGHTA and CDR2 is FQGNSA in the germline V gene. Losses at the gene ends were 5 bases for V and 1 base for J; bases not matched to a gene: 5. CDR3 length: 16 residues. The full variable domain, completed using reference TRBV7-2 and TRBJ1-5, is GAGVSQSPSNKVTEKGKDVELRCDPISGHTALYWYRQSLGQGLEFLIYFQGNSAPDKSGLPSDRFSAERTGGSVSTLTIQRTQQEDSAVYLCASSPTGGASNQPQHFGDGTRLSIL.

The chain combines TRBV28 with TRBJ2-7; 10 bases are a match to TRBD2. The CDR3 extends over 15 amino acids. Trimming at V came to 7 bases and at J to 4 bases, leaving 10 bases not matched to a gene. CDR1 is MDHEN and CDR2 is SYDVKM in the germline V gene. The DNA for the CDR3 is TGTGCCAGCACCTCTAGCGGGAGCGGGGAGTACGAGCAGTACTTC. Protein sequence: CASTSSGSGEYEQYF. Together with reference TRBV28 and TRBJ2-7, the CDR3 gives the full variable domain: DVKVTQSSRYLVKRTGEKVFLECVQDMDHENMFWYRQDPGLGLRLIYFSYDVKMKEKGDIPEGYSVSREKKERFSLILESASTNQTSMYLCASTSSGSGEYEQYFGPGTRLTVT.

The chain links TRBV11-1 to TRBJ2-2, with 8 bases fitting TRBD2. V shed 3 bases and J 0 bases; nucleotides not matched to a gene: 3. CDR3 size: 16 residues. CDR1 is SGHAT, CDR2 FQDESV, per germline (reference sequence). In DNA form, the CDR3 reads TGTGCCAGCAGCTTTCCGACTAGCGCGAACACCGGGGAGCTGTTTTTT. The encoded protein is CASSFPTSANTGELFF.

The genes are TRBV28 and TRBJ1-3; 11 bases align to TRBD1. V trimming: 5 bases; J trimming: 0 bases; junction bases outside the gene matches: 6. The CDR3 has 17 amino acids. Germline CDR1 is MDHEN and CDR2 is SYDVKM. The CDR3: CASSPRTGGISGNTIYF. The CDR3 DNA follows: TGTGCCAGCAGTCCGAGGACAGGGGGCATCTCTGGAAACACCATATATTTT.

This chain uses TRBV28 with TRBJ1-2; D is unclear. V lost 6 bases to trimming and J lost 4 bases, with 6 bases between them. The CDR3 loop spans 11 amino acids. Germline-derived CDR1 and CDR2 are MDHEN and SYDVKM. This CDR3 is CASRRVYGYTF. For the CDR3, the DNA is TGTGCCAGCAGGCGGGTCTATGGCTACACCTTC.

V gene TRBV4-2 combines with J gene TRBJ2-3, with a weak D call TRBD2 (6 bases). CDR3 length: 17 residues. Germline CDR1 reads LGHNA; CDR2 reads YNFKEQ. Trimming took 1 base from V and 2 from J, leaving 16 bases between them. In DNA form, the CDR3 reads TGTGCCAGCAGCCAAGGGGGTAGCGGAGTCTACACAGATACGCAGTATTTT. Its protein is CASSQGGSGVYTDTQYF.

The V and J genes are TRBV6-1 and TRBJ1-2; perhaps TRBD1 as D (6 bases). Germline CDR1 reads MNHNS; CDR2 reads SASEGT. The CDR3 has 14 residues. Deletions cut 4 bases from V and 6 bases from J, with 15 bases between. The CDR3 loop is CASSGVQGVDGYTF. The DNA of the CDR3 is TGTGCCAGCAGTGGGGTACAGGGTGTGGATGGCTACACCTTC.

V gene TRBV5-1 combines with J gene TRBJ2-5, with D tentatively TRBD1 (5 bases). CDR3 length: 13 residues. Germline CDR1 and CDR2: SGHRS and YFSETQ. Trimming shortened V by 3 bases and J by 1 base, and 7 bases separated the two germline ends. CDR3 bases: TGCGCCAGCAGCTACGACAGCCAAGAGACCCAGTACTTC. Its protein is CASSYDSQETQYF.

This CDR3 reads CAWRVTSEEQFF. The CDR3 DNA reads as TGTGCCTGGAGGGTGACTAGCGAGGAGCAGTTCTTC. The genes are TRBV30 and TRBJ2-1, with 8 bases matching TRBD2. The trim removed 3 bases at V and 10 bases at J, leaving 5 bases unmatched. This CDR3 region has 12 residues. In germline, CDR1 is GTSNPN, CDR2 SVGIG (reference sequence).

The V call is TRBV6-1, the J call TRBJ1-2; tentative D call: TRBD1 (6 bases). Trimming removed 10 bases from V and 1 base from J, with 13 bases in between. Germline lookup yields CDR1 MNHNS and CDR2 SASEGT. The CDR3 runs to 13 residues. The CDR3 spells CAIYHRDNYGYTF. CDR3 sequence (DNA): TGTGCCATCTATCACAGGGATAACTATGGCTACACCTTC.

J is TRBJ2-7 and V is TRBV18; D unresolved. Germline V gives CDR1 KGHSH, CDR2 LQKENI. The CDR3 is 12 amino acids. V gave up 3 bases and J gave up 5 bases, with 8 bases separating them. CDR3 in amino acids: CASSPFRDEQYF. The DNA of the CDR3 is TGTGCCAGCTCACCTTTCCGCGACGAGCAGTACTTC.

The V call is TRBV2, the J call TRBJ2-7; TRBD1 matches 8 bases. The CDR3 covers 14 residues. The trim removed 4 bases at V and 1 base at J, leaving 3 bases unmatched. Germline V lookup: CDR1 SNHLY, CDR2 FYNNEI. CDR3 DNA: TGTGCCAGCAGTGGGCGGACAGGGTCCTACGAGCAGTACTTC. Translating it yields CASSGRTGSYEQYF.

The gene calls are TRBV5-1 and TRBJ1-3; 11 nucleotides agree with TRBD1. Germline V gene data show CDR1 as SGHRS and CDR2 as YFSETQ. With 2 bases clipped from V and 7 bases from J, the junction kept 5 bases outside the gene matches. The CDR3 is 15 amino acids. The CDR3 DNA is TGCGCCAGCAGCTTTTCGGGACAGGGGGACAACACCATATATTTT. It yields the protein CASSFSGQGDNTIYF.

This clone was recorded once. The J gene is TRBJ2-2, the V gene TRBV28; D is perhaps TRBD2 (5 bases). Germline V gene sequence: CDR1 MDHEN, CDR2 SYDVKM. There are 14 residues in the CDR3. V gave up 7 bases and J gave up 1 base, with 10 bases separating them. The CDR3 nucleotides are TGTGCCAGCATCCACGGGGTGAACACCGGGGAGCTGTTTTTT. Amino acids: CASIHGVNTGELFF.

This chain connects TRBV7-3 to TRBJ2-2, with D possibly matching TRBD1 (6 bases). Germline V gene lookup returns CDR1 SGHTA and CDR2 FQGTGA. V was clipped by 4 bases and J by 3 bases, with 12 bases between them. The CDR3 loop spans 15 amino acids. In nucleotides, the CDR3 is TGTGCCAGCAGCTCTGGACAGCGATACACCGGGGAGCTGTTTTTT. Protein: CASSSGQRYTGELFF.